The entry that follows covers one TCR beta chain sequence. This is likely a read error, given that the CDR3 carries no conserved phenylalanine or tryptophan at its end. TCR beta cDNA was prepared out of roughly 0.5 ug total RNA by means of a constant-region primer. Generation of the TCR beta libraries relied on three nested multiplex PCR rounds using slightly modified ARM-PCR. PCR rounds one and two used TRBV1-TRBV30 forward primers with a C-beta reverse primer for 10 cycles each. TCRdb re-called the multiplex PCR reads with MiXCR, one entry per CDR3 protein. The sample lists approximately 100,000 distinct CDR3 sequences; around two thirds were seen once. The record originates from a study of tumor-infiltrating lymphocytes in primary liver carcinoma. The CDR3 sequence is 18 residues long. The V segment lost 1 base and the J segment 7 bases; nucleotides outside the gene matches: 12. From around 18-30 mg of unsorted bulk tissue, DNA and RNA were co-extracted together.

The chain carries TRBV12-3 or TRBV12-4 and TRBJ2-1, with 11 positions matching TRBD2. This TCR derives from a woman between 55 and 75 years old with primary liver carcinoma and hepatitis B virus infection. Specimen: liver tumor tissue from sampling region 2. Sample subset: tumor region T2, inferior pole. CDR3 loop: CASSLEPGLAGGGNEQFL. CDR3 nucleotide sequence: TGTGCCAGCAGTTTAGAGCCGGGGCTAGCGGGAGGCGGTAATGAGCAGTTCTTA.